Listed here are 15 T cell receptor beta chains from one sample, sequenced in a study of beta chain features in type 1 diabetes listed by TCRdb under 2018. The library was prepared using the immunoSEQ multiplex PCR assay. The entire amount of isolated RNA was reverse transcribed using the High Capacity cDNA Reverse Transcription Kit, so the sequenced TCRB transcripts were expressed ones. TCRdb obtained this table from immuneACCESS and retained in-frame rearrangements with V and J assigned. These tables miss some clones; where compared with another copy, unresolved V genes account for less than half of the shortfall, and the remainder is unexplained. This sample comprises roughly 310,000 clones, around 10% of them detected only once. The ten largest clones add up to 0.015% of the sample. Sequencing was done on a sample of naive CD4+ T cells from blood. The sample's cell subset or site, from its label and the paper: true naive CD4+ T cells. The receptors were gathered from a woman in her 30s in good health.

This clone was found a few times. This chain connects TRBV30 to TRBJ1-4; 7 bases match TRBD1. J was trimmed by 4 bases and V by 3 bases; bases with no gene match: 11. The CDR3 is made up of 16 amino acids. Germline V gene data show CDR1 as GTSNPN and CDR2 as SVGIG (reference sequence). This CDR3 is CAWSSPGTASNEKLFF. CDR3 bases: TGTGCCTGGAGCTCTCCCGGGACAGCCAGTAATGAAAAACTGTTTTTT. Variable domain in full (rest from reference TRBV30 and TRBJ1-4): SQTIHQWPATLVQPVGSPLSLECTVEGTSNPNLYWYRQAAGRGLQLLFYSVGIGQISSEVPQNLSASRPQDRQFILSSKKLLLSDSGFYLCAWSSPGTASNEKLFFGSGTQLSVL.

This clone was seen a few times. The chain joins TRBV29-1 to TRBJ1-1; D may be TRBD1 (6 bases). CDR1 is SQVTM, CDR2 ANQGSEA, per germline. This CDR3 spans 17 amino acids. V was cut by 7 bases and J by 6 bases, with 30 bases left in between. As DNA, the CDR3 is TGCAGCGCACCCATCCCAGACAGGACCCTTGGAGTGTCTGAAGCTTTCTTT. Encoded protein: CSAPIPDRTLGVSEAFF.

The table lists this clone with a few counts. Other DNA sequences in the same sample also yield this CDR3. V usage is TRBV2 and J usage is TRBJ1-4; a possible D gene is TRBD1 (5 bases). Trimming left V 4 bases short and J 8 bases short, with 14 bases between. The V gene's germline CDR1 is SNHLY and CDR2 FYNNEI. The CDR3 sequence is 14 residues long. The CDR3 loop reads CASSVQGSSEKLFF. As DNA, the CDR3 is TGTGCCAGCAGTGTTCAGGGATCGTCCGAAAAACTGTTTTTT.

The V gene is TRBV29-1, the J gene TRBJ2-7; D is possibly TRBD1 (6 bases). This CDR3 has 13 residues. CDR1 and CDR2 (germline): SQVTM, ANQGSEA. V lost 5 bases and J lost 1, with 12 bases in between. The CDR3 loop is CSVRAGASYEQYF. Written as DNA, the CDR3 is TGCAGCGTTCGGGCAGGGGCTTCCTACGAGCAGTACTTC.

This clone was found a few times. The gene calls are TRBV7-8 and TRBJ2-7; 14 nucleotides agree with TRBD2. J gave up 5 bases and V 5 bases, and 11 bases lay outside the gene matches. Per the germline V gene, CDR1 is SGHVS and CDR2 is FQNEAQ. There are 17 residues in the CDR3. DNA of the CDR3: TGTGCCAGCAGCCCCAGACTAGCGGGAGGGCTGATCCACGAGCAGTACTTC. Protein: CASSPRLAGGLIHEQYF.

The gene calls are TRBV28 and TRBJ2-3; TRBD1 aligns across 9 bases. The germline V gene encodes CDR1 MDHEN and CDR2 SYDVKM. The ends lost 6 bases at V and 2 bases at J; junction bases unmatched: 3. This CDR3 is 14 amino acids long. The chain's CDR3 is CASRGTGPTDTQYF. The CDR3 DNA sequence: TGTGCCAGCAGGGGGACAGGGCCCACAGATACGCAGTATTTT.

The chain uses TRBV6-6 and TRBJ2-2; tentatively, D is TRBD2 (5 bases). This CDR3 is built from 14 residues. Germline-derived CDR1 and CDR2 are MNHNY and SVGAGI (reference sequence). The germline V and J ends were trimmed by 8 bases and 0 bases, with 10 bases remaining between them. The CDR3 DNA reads TGTGCCAGCTTAAGGAGGACGAACACCGGGGAGCTGTTTTTT. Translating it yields CASLRRTNTGELFF.

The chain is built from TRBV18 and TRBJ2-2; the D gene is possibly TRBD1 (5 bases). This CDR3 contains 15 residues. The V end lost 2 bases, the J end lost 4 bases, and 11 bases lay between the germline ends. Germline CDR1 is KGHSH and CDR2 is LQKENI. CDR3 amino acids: CASSPRWGSTGELFF. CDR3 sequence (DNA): TGTGCCAGCTCACCAAGATGGGGCAGCACCGGGGAGCTGTTTTTT.

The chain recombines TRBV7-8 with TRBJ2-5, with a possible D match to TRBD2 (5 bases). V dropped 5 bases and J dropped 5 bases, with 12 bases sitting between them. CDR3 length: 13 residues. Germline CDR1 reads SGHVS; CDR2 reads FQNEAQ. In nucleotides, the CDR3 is TGTGCCAGCAGCCTCGGGATATCCGAGACCCAGTACTTC. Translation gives CASSLGISETQYF.

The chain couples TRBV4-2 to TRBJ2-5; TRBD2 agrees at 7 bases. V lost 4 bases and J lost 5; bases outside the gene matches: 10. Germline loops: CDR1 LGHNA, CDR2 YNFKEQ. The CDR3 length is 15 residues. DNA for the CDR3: TGTGCCAGCAGCCCACAGGAGGGAGGGGACGAGACCCAGTACTTC. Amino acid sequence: CASSPQEGGDETQYF.

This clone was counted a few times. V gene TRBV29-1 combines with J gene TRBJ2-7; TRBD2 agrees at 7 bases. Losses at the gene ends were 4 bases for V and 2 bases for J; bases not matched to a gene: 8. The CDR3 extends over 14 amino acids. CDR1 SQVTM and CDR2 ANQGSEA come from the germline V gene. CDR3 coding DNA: TGCAGCGTTGTCATAGCGGGTTGGGCCTACGAGCAGTACTTC. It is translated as CSVVIAGWAYEQYF.

The CDR3 DNA follows: TGTGCCAGCAGTGCCAAGGGGAAGCAGCCCCAGCATTTT. Amino acid sequence: CASSAKGKQPQHF. The chain joins TRBV6-5 to TRBJ1-5; D perhaps matches TRBD1 (5 bases). V lost 5 bases, J lost 7 bases, and 12 bases lay in between. CDR1 and CDR2 from the germline V gene are MNHEY and SVGAGI. The CDR3 runs 13 residues.

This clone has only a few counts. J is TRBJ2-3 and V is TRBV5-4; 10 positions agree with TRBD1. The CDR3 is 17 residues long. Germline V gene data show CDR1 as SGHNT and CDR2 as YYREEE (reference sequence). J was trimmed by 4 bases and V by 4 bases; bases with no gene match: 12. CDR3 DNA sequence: TGTGCCAGCAGCCCCGGGGGGAGAGGGACAGGGGCAGATACGCAGTATTTT. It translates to CASSPGGRGTGADTQYF.

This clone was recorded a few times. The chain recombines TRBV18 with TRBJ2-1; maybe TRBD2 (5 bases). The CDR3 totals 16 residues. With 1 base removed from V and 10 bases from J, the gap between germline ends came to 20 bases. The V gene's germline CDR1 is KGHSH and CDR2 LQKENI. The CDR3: CASSPLYRESSREQFF. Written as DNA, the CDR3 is TGTGCCAGCTCACCACTGTACCGGGAATCGTCGAGAGAGCAGTTCTTC.

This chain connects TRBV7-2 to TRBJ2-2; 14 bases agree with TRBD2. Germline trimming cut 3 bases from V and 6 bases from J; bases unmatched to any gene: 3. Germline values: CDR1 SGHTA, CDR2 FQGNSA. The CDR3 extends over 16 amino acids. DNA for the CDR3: TGTGCCAGCAGCTTGCCGGGACTAGCGGGAGCCGGGGAGCTGTTTTTT. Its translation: CASSLPGLAGAGELFF. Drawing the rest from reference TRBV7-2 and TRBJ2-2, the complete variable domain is GAGVSQSPSNKVTEKGKDVELRCDPISGHTALYWYRQSLGQGLEFLIYFQGNSAPDKSGLPSDRFSAERTGGSVSTLTIQRTQQEDSAVYLCASSLPGLAGAGELFFGEGSRLTVL.